A selection of T cell receptor beta chains follows, all from one sample in a study of blood T cell repertoires in COVID-19. TCRdb's copy holds only in-frame clones and misses some; the assay was immunoSEQ multiplex PCR. The profile covers some 190,000 clones, with about 85% appearing a single time and 6.5% to 7.5% taken by the ten largest. Sequencing was performed on peripheral blood. These receptors were obtained from a man at least 80 years old with COVID-19, enrolled during active disease. CDR3s include the opening cysteine and the closing phenylalanine or tryptophan. A D gene is named only where the DNA matches it firmly. Clone size is not always given. Where it is, it says once, few, many or a class for expanded clones.

>TRBJ2-4|TRBV18|TRBD1|.
CASSISDRANIQYF
TGTGCCAGCTCAATCTCGGACAGGGCCAACATTCAGTACTTC
>TRBJ2-1|TRBV10-3|TRBD2|.
CAIRGGSYNEQFF
TGTGCCATCCGGGGGGGCTCCTACAATGAGCAGTTCTTC
>TRBJ1-3|TRBV11-2|.|.
CASSLDRGVLGNTIYF
TGTGCCAGCAGCTTAGATCGCGGGGTTCTGGGAAACACCATATATTTT
>TRBJ1-3|TRBV6-1|.|.
CASSDGRVSGNTIYF
TGTGCCAGCAGTGATGGCAGGGTCTCTGGAAACACCATATATTTT
>TRBJ1-1|TRBV6-5|TRBD1|.
CASRASTGGKVEAFF
TGTGCCAGCAGGGCGTCGACAGGGGGTAAGGTTGAAGCTTTCTTT
>TRBJ1-2|TRBV18|.|.
CASSPQDAGVAGYTF
TGTGCCAGCTCACCACAGGATGCGGGGGTTGCTGGCTACACCTTC
>TRBJ2-7|TRBV15|.|.
CATSSGGPWNEQYF
TGTGCCACCAGCAGTGGAGGGCCCTGGAACGAGCAGTACTTC
>TRBJ2-7|TRBV27|TRBD2|few
CASSSNSGGYYEQYF
TGTGCCAGCAGTTCCAATAGCGGGGGGTACTACGAGCAGTACTTC
>TRBJ2-7|TRBV3-1/TRBV3-2|TRBD1|.
CASSHTGGSSYEQYF
TGTGCCAGCAGCCATACAGGGGGGAGCTCCTACGAGCAGTACTTC
>TRBJ1-1|TRBV10-3|.|.
CAISEVGGGQGTEAFF
TGTGCCATCAGTGAAGTCGGCGGGGGGCAGGGCACTGAAGCTTTCTTT
>TRBJ1-1|TRBV5-1|.|once
CASSLASGGDTEAFF
TGCGCCAGCAGCTTGGCCTCAGGAGGGGACACTGAAGCTTTCTTT
>TRBJ2-1|TRBV5-4|.|.
CASKLGGYNEQFF
TGTGCCAGCAAACTGGGAGGTTACAATGAGCAGTTCTTC
>TRBJ1-1|TRBV29-1|TRBD1|.
CSVAGTDLHTEAFF
TGCAGCGTTGCGGGGACAGACCTTCACACTGAAGCTTTCTTT
>TRBJ2-2|TRBV6-5|TRBD2|.
CASSSSGVSLGELFF
TGTGCCAGCAGTTCTAGCGGGGTATCGCTCGGGGAGCTGTTTTTT
>TRBJ2-4|TRBV5-1|TRBD2|.
CASSLAGRNIQYF
TGCGCCAGCAGCTTAGCGGGGCGGAACATTCAGTACTTC
>TRBJ2-3|TRBV12-5|TRBD2|once
CASGLGTSGGPSTDTQYF
TGTGCTAGTGGTTTGGGTACTAGCGGGGGGCCTAGCACAGATACGCAGTATTTT
>TRBJ1-2|TRBV15|.|few
CATSRDSGQDYGYTF
TGTGCCACCAGCAGAGATAGTGGGCAGGACTATGGCTACACCTTC
>TRBJ2-2|TRBV7-9|.|.
CASNPGGANTGELFF
TGTGCCAGCAACCCCGGCGGAGCTAACACCGGGGAGCTGTTTTTT
>TRBJ2-3|TRBV5-1|TRBD2|.
CASSSRGGGAVTDTQYF
TGCGCCAGCAGCTCGCGGGGCGGGGGGGCCGTCACAGATACGCAGTATTTT
>TRBJ2-2|TRBV5-4|TRBD1|once
CASSLARGRLLGELFF
TGTGCCAGCAGCTTGGCCAGGGGGAGACTCTTGGGGGAGCTGTTTTTT
>TRBJ1-1|TRBV2|.|many
CASRYISEAFF
TGTGCCAGCAGGTACATCTCTGAAGCTTTCTTT
>TRBJ2-1|TRBV18|TRBD2|.
CASSSQRGGSYNEQFF
TGTGCCAGCTCTTCACAGCGGGGAGGCTCCTACAATGAGCAGTTCTTC
>TRBJ2-7|TRBV2|TRBD1|.
CASSAGRGFGEQYF
TGTGCCAGCAGTGCGGGCAGGGGGTTTGGGGAGCAGTACTTC
>TRBJ2-2|TRBV2|.|.
CASRPDTRSTGELFF
TGTGCCAGCAGGCCAGACACTCGCTCCACCGGGGAGCTGTTTTTT
>TRBJ1-5|TRBV18|.|.
CASSPRAGEGNQPQHF
TGTGCCAGCTCACCACGAGCAGGGGAAGGCAATCAGCCCCAGCATTTT
>TRBJ2-5|TRBV3-1/TRBV3-2|.|.
CASSQGKGTTQETQYF
TGTGCCAGCAGCCAAGGCAAAGGGACAACACAAGAGACCCAGTACTTC
>TRBJ2-5|TRBV15|TRBD2|.
CATSRDRGAGGKETQYF
TGTGCCACCAGCAGAGATCGCGGAGCGGGGGGTAAAGAGACCCAGTACTTC